The 2 T cell receptor beta chains given below trace back to one sample, sequenced in a study of T cell responses to AZD1222 COVID-19 vaccine. Sequencing used immunoSEQ multiplex PCR; TCRdb keeps in-frame clones, though not all of them. This table holds 95,000 to 100,000 clones, 75% to 95% found once. The sequenced sample was peripheral blood, obtained on day 0 of AZD1222 vaccination. All receptors come from an adult in good health.

The V gene is TRBV29-1, the J gene TRBJ1-1, with a tentative D call TRBD1 (6 bases). The length of the CDR3 is 12 residues. Germline-derived CDR1 and CDR2 are SQVTM and ANQGSEA. Trimming left V 7 bases short and J 0 bases short, with 9 bases between. CDR3 coding DNA: TGCAGCGCCTGGACAGTGAACACTGAAGCTTTCTTT. It specifies CSAWTVNTEAFF.

The rearrangement joins TRBV6-1 to TRBJ1-1; TRBD1 matches 10 bases. The V gene end was trimmed by 0 bases and the J gene end by 4 bases; junction bases not matched to a gene: 2. Germline CDR1 reads MNHNS; CDR2 reads SASEGT. This CDR3 comprises 15 residues. Here the CDR3 reads CASSEAGTGATEAFF. The CDR3 region has the DNA TGTGCCAGCAGTGAAGCGGGGACAGGGGCCACTGAAGCTTTCTTT.